The clone carrying this T cell receptor beta chain was observed a handful of times. Trimming took off 4 bases at V and 3 bases at J, with 14 bases between the two ends. Germline CDR1 is SGHRS and CDR2 is YFSETQ. The CDR3 is 15 amino acids. TCRdb re-analysed the RT-PCR reads in MiXCR, keeping a single row per CDR3 protein. The profile shows more than 600,000 distinct CDR3 sequences, approximately 15% of them singletons. This rearrangement joins TRBV5-1 to TRBJ1-5; D not certain. The clonotype originates from a female donor in good health, serving as a healthy control. The sequenced sample was memory CD4+ T cells from blood. CDR3: CASSPGMGNNQPQHF. DNA for the CDR3: TGCGCCAGCAGCCCGGGTATGGGGAACAATCAGCCCCAGCATTTT.